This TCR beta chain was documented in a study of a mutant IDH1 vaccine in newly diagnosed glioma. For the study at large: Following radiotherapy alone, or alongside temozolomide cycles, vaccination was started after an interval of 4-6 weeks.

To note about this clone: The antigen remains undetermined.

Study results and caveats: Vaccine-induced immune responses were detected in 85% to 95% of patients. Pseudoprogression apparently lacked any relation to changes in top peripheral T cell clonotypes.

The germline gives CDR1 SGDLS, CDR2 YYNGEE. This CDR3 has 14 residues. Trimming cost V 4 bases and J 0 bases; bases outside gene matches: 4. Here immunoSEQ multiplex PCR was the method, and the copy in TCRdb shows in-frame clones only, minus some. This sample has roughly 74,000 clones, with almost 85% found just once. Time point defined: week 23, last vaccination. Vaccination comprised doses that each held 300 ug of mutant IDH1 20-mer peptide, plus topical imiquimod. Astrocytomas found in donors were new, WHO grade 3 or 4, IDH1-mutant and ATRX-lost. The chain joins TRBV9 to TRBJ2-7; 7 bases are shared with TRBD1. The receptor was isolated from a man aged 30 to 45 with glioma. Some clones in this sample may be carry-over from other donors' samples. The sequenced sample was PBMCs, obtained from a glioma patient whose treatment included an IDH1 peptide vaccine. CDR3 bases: TGTGCCAGCAGCCCCCGACAGGGCTCCTACGAGCAGTACTTC. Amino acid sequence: CASSPRQGSYEQYF.